The T cell receptor beta chain under discussion was sequenced for a study of blood T cells in healthy people across ages. Points from the study as a whole: Getting older went along with TCR beta diversity per million T cells dropping roughly linearly.

They isolated at least 6 million PBMCs from each sample. The amount of total RNA extracted per sample was at least 5 micrograms. For the second PCR, which ran for 7 to 11 cycles, a sample-barcoded 5' primer and a J-beta primer mix were used. The template-switch adaptor, which had 12 random nucleotides, put a tag on each cDNA molecule. TCRdb re-called the 5' RACE reads through MiXCR, storing one row per CDR3 protein. The sample holds 550,000 to 750,000 distinct CDR3 sequences, around 21% seen once. About this clonotype itself: Antigen specificity is unknown.

Per the germline V gene, CDR1 is SGHDT and CDR2 is YYEEEE. This CDR3 has 15 residues. The genes are TRBV5-6 and TRBJ2-1; 7 nucleotides match TRBD1. The DNA end lines up better with TRBJ2-7; the J call may be wrong. Sequenced sample: blood. The sequence was collected from a man in his 70s in good health. The CDR3 region is CASSMETGRGYEQYF. CDR3 nucleotides: TGTGCCAGCAGCATGGAGACAGGGCGAGGCTACGAGCAGTACTTC.